Listed below are T cell receptor beta chains from one sample, sequenced in a study of blood T cell repertoires in COVID-19. Sequencing used immunoSEQ multiplex PCR; TCRdb keeps in-frame clones, though not all of them. The table shows some 200,000 clones, with over 75% occurring only once. The sample comprised peripheral blood. The source of these receptors is a middle-aged woman with acute or convalescent COVID-19. Each CDR3 is given with its conserved first and last residue.

v_call,cdr3_aa
TRBV2,CASSKGTGGYGYTF
TRBV18,CASSPQGAANTIYF
TRBV5-1,CASSLGLAGVRAKETQYF
TRBV10-3,CAIASGGGSDTQYF
TRBV5-6,CASSLATGTGGEKLFF
TRBV19,CASSLDRISYGYTF
TRBV11-3,CASSSTYRGQSTEAFF
TRBV6-1,CASSEAPNTIYF
TRBV4-1,CASSQEARRRRGHYGYTF
TRBV7-9,CASSLDTLWASGANVLTF
TRBV12-5,CASGPRLTGYSTDTQYF
TRBV5-5,CASSAFLDRRNEKLFF
TRBV5-4,CASRQTGGDYGYTF
TRBV2,CASSVEGDSAQPQHF
TRBV5-1,CASSLSLAGGYNEQFF
TRBV5-6,CASSLRGYGYTF
TRBV19,CASSIEGGDNYGYTF
TRBV6-2/TRBV6-3,CASSYSSAPIGTQYF
TRBV6-5,CASSYPHRGKTEAFF
TRBV5-6,CASSASQGDLNQPQHF
TRBV4-1,CASSQDPQGGTEAFF
TRBV7-8,CASRSGTLNEKLFF
TRBV18,CASSPASGGYNEQFF
TRBV7-9,CASSSPWTAFSEAFF
TRBV29-1,CSVDPQDGYTF